A single sample gave rise to the 15 T cell receptor beta chains below, sequenced in a study of CD8 T cells in Susac syndrome. It was with random hexamers that roughly 0.5 to 1 ug RNA was reverse transcribed. TCRdb re-derived calls from the immunoSEQ multiplex PCR reads in MiXCR, one entry per CDR3 protein. The table lists around 270,000 distinct CDR3 sequences, 85% of them singletons. The sequenced sample was CD8+ T cells from PBMCs. The receptor source for this set is a human donor with multiple sclerosis.

This rearrangement joins TRBV12-3 or TRBV12-4 to TRBJ2-2; D remains ambiguous. Trimming removed 8 bases from V and 1 base from J, with 11 bases in between. This CDR3 is 14 amino acids long. Here the CDR3 DNA reads TGTGCCAGCGGCACTAAGGGGAACACCGGGGAGCTGTTTTTT. It translates to CASGTKGNTGELFF.

This chain links TRBV28 with TRBJ2-1, with D perhaps matching TRBD2 (6 bases). The CDR3 has 15 residues. Germline V gene data show CDR1 as MDHEN and CDR2 as SYDVKM. The V and J ends lost 6 bases and 0 bases respectively, with 12 bases between them. The chain's CDR3 is CASRIDGSSYNEQFF. The CDR3 DNA is TGTGCCAGCAGGATAGACGGGAGCTCCTACAATGAGCAGTTCTTC.

This chain links TRBV19 with TRBJ2-1; D is unresolved. Germline assignment: CDR1 LNHDA and CDR2 SQIVND (reference sequence). Trimming removed 6 bases at V and 4 bases at J, with 7 bases between. The CDR3 extends over 12 amino acids. The CDR3 nucleotides read TGTGCCAGTAGAAAGTCTTACAATGAGCAGTTCTTC. This codes for CASRKSYNEQFF.

In DNA, the CDR3 is TGTGCCAGCAGCCTCTCGGGACTAGCGGGAGGGGAGGAGGAGACCCAGTACTTC. Encoded protein: CASSLSGLAGGEEETQYF. The rearrangement joins TRBV7-9 to TRBJ2-5; 16 nucleotides line up with TRBD2. Germline loops: CDR1 SEHNR, CDR2 FQNEAQ (reference sequence). CDR3 length: 18 amino acids. J lost 5 bases, V lost 5 bases, and 11 bases had no gene match.

This clonotype was recorded once. The rearrangement uses TRBV11-3 and TRBJ2-5, with 11 bases matching TRBD1. The germline gives CDR1 SGHNT, CDR2 YENEEA. The CDR3 loop spans 16 amino acids. J gave up 5 bases and V 5 bases, and 10 bases lay outside the gene matches. The DNA of the CDR3 is TGTGCCAGCAGCCTAGGACAGGGGGCGAGGCTGGAGACCCAGTACTTC. Protein product: CASSLGQGARLETQYF.

This chain links TRBV7-3 with TRBJ1-1; D is unresolved. The CDR3 loop spans 15 amino acids. Trimming removed 3 bases at V and 1 base at J, with 12 bases between. Germline V gene sequence: CDR1 SGHTA, CDR2 FQGTGA. The CDR3 DNA is TGTGCCAGCAGCTTTAGAGAGGGCGGGAACACTGAAGCTTTCTTT. Encoded protein: CASSFREGGNTEAFF.

This clonotype was seen a few times. The gene calls are TRBV7-2 and TRBJ1-1; D unresolved. The CDR3 sequence is 12 residues long. Germline loops: CDR1 SGHTA, CDR2 FQGNSA. V lost 5 bases, J lost 6 bases, and 10 bases lay in between. The CDR3 bases are TGTGCCAGCAGCCCAGTCGACGCTGAAGCTTTCTTT. Translated, it gives CASSPVDAEAFF.

J is TRBJ2-7 and V is TRBV20-1; 7 nucleotides line up with TRBD1. This CDR3 comprises 16 residues. CDR1 DFQATT and CDR2 SNEGSKA come from the germline V gene (reference sequence). Germline trimming cut 3 bases from V and 0 bases from J; bases unmatched to any gene: 11. The DNA for the CDR3 is TGCAGTGCTAGTGTATCGACAGGGATGGTCTCCTACGAGCAGTACTTC. It is translated as CSASVSTGMVSYEQYF.

J is TRBJ1-3 and V is TRBV11-2; D is possibly TRBD1 (6 bases). Per germline, CDR1 SGHAT and CDR2 FQNNGV. The CDR3 is 16 amino acids. Trimming stripped 1 base from V and 2 bases from J, with 12 bases between. DNA for the CDR3: TGTGCCAGCAGCTTAGGGGTCCGGGGGCCTGGAAACACCATATATTTT. Its translation: CASSLGVRGPGNTIYF.

The rearrangement joins TRBV27 to TRBJ1-1; D gene ambiguous. The CDR3 has 11 amino acids. Trimming took off 1 base at V and 7 bases at J, with 4 bases between the two ends. From germline, CDR1 is MNHEY and CDR2 SMNVEV (reference sequence). Here the CDR3 DNA reads TGTGCCAGCAGTTTATTTGGTGAAGCTTTCTTT. Its protein product is CASSLFGEAFF.

V and J are TRBV11-2 and TRBJ1-2; perhaps TRBD1 as D (5 bases). Germline assignment: CDR1 SGHAT and CDR2 FQNNGV. This CDR3 region has 15 residues. Trimming took off 5 bases at V and 4 bases at J, with 17 bases between the two ends. CDR3 in amino acids: CASSPPGGMSYGYTF. CDR3 nucleotide sequence: TGTGCCAGCAGCCCGCCCGGGGGGATGAGCTATGGCTACACCTTC. The variable domain in full, completed from reference TRBV11-2 and TRBJ1-2, reads EAGVAQSPRYKIIEKRQSVAFWCNPISGHATLYWYQQILGQGPKLLIQFQNNGVVDDSQLPKDRFSAERLKGVDSTLKIQPAKLEDSAVYLCASSPPGGMSYGYTFGSGTRLTVV.

The V call is TRBV27, the J call TRBJ2-7, with TRBD2 identical over 11 bases. The ends lost 3 bases at V and 2 bases at J; junction bases unmatched: 15. The CDR3 has 19 amino acids. Germline-derived CDR1 and CDR2 are MNHEY and SMNVEV (reference sequence). Here the CDR3 DNA reads TGTGCCAGCAGTTTCGGACTAGCGGGCGCTAATATTGGGGCCTACGAGCAGTACTTC. Its translation is CASSFGLAGANIGAYEQYF.

In its sample, this clonotype was seen once. This chain uses TRBV25-1 with TRBJ2-7; D possibly matches TRBD1 or TRBD2 (5 bases each). V was clipped by 8 bases and J by 6 bases, with 17 bases between them. The germline V gene has CDR1 MGHDK and CDR2 SYGVNS. The CDR3 runs 13 residues. CDR3: CASRVRERGEQYF. As DNA, the CDR3 is TGTGCCAGCCGAGTCAGGGAACGGGGCGAGCAGTACTTC.

The V and J genes are TRBV5-4 and TRBJ2-7, with D maybe TRBD2 (5 bases). From germline, CDR1 is SGHNT and CDR2 YYREEE (reference sequence). The CDR3 runs to 15 residues. Trimming took off 0 bases at V and 0 bases at J, with 10 bases between the two ends. For the CDR3, the DNA is TGTGCCAGCAGCTTGGTGGCGGGTCACTCCTACGAGCAGTACTTC. The encoded protein is CASSLVAGHSYEQYF. The full variable domain, in which reference TRBV5-4 and TRBJ2-7 provide the parts outside the CDR3, is ETGVTQSPTHLIKTRGQQVTLRCSSQSGHNTVSWYQQALGQGPQFIFQYYREEENGRGNFPPRFSGLQFPNYSSELNVNALELDDSALYLCASSLVAGHSYEQYFGPGTRLTVT.

The genes are TRBV7-6 and TRBJ1-1; D uncertain. This CDR3 comprises 14 residues. Germline V gene sequence: CDR1 SGHVS, CDR2 FNYEAQ. Trimming stripped 2 bases from V and 4 bases from J, with 11 bases between. The CDR3 sequence is CASSLIVGSTEAFF. For the CDR3, the DNA is TGTGCCAGCAGCTTAATCGTGGGTAGCACTGAAGCTTTCTTT.